This T cell receptor (beta chain) was identified during a study of blood T cell repertoires in COVID-19. Per the original data handling: Cell counts per sample came from amplifying reference gene primers. The assay was immunoSEQ multiplex PCR, and TCRdb's table has in-frame clones only and misses some. The DNA was the basis for D and trimming; V, J and clone size are from that table. Among tens of thousands of clones listed, more than 75% were seen once. V lost 1 base to trimming and J lost 3 bases, with 23 bases between them. Germline-derived CDR1 and CDR2 are SGHTA and FQGNSA. The CDR3 covers 19 residues.

The sample consisted of peripheral blood. The J gene is TRBJ2-3, the V gene TRBV7-2; D is possibly TRBD1 (6 bases). This clonotype originated in a man aged 50-60 years with acute or convalescent COVID-19. The DNA for the CDR3 is TGTGCCAGCAGCTTAGTGTATTCCTGGAGGCAGGGGAGAACAGATACGCAGTATTTT. Its protein product is CASSLVYSWRQGRTDTQYF.